One sample yielded the 24 T cell receptor beta chains listed below, sequenced in a study of blood T cells in healthy people across ages. The use of a sample-barcoded 5' primer and a J-beta primer mix characterized a second PCR of 7 to 11 cycles. TCRdb re-derived calls from the 5' RACE reads in MiXCR, one entry per CDR3 protein. This table has about 1.8 million distinct CDR3 sequences, around 48% appearing once. The specimen sequenced was blood. The receptor source for this set is a woman aged 35 to 49 in good health.

This clonotype was counted only a few times. One end of the junction varies from germline; a read error may be responsible. V and J are TRBV12-3 or TRBV12-4 and TRBJ2-3; D unclear. CDR3 length: 12 residues. The CDR3 region is CASRFGTDTQYF. DNA of the CDR3: TGCGCCAGCAGGTTTGGTACAGATACGCAGTATTTT.

This chain joins TRBV20-1 and TRBJ2-1; 7 positions match TRBD2. This CDR3 is built from 13 residues. V trimming: 1 base; J trimming: 13 bases; junction bases outside the gene matches: 10. Germline V gene sequence: CDR1 DFQATT, CDR2 SNEGSKA (reference sequence). The CDR3 loop reads CSARGGETSIQFF. CDR3 bases: TGCAGTGCTAGAGGTGGAGAGACTAGCATCCAGTTCTTC.

The table lists this clonotype with a few counts. CDR3 nucleotide sequence: TGTGCCAGCAGCTCGGCAGGGAGCGGCTACACCTTC. Residues: CASSSAGSGYTF. The rearrangement links TRBV5-6 to TRBJ1-2; D is possibly TRBD1 (5 bases). In germline, CDR1 is SGHDT, CDR2 YYEEEE. V was cut by 3 bases and J by 8 bases, with 11 bases left in between. The CDR3 is made up of 12 amino acids. Filled out from reference TRBV5-6 and TRBJ1-2, the complete variable domain reads DAGVTQSPTHLIKTRGQQVTLRCSPKSGHDTVSWYQQALGQGPQFIFQYYEEEERQRGNFPDRFSGHQFPNYSSELNVNALLLGDSALYLCASSSAGSGYTFGSGTRLTVV.

This clonotype was seen a single time. The chain employs TRBV3-1 and TRBJ1-1; D gene ambiguous. From germline, CDR1 is LGHDT and CDR2 YNNKEL (reference sequence). Trimming left V 3 bases short and J 0 bases short, with 5 bases between. The CDR3 loop spans 13 amino acids. CDR3 sequence (DNA): TGTGCCAGCAGCCAGACTATGAACACTGAAGCTTTCTTT. Translating gives CASSQTMNTEAFF.

V usage is TRBV6-5 and J usage is TRBJ2-3; TRBD1 aligns across 8 bases. This CDR3 has 14 residues. Trimming removed 6 bases from V and 3 bases from J; junction bases left unmatched: 5. Germline CDR1 and CDR2: MNHEY and SVGAGI. CDR3 DNA: TGTGCCAGCAGATACGGACAGGGAACAGATACGCAGTATTTT. Translating it yields CASRYGQGTDTQYF.

DNA for the CDR3: TGTGCCAGCTCAGGCCCTATGGGGTTTGAGGCCAACGTCCTGACTTTC. Its translation: CASSGPMGFEANVLTF. This rearrangement joins TRBV18 to TRBJ2-6; D not resolved. The CDR3 spans 16 residues. V lost 5 bases, J lost 6 bases, and 17 bases lay in between. The V gene's germline CDR1 is KGHSH and CDR2 LQKENI.

This clonotype was picked up a small number of times. The chain has TRBV15 and TRBJ2-1; weak D call: TRBD2 (5 bases). V was trimmed by 0 bases and J by 7 bases, leaving 13 bases between them. The CDR3 length is 15 residues. Germline loops: CDR1 LNHNV, CDR2 YYDKDF (reference sequence). Here the CDR3 DNA reads TGTGCCACCAGCAGAGATGGTACTAGTAGGAATGAGCAGTTCTTC. Its protein is CATSRDGTSRNEQFF.

The chain is built from TRBV2 and TRBJ2-3, with D perhaps being TRBD1 or TRBD2 (5 bases each). The V end lost 3 bases, the J end lost 3 bases, and 16 bases lay between the germline ends. Germline V gives CDR1 SNHLY, CDR2 FYNNEI. The CDR3 runs 16 residues. The CDR3 DNA sequence: TGTGCCAGCAGTGACGAGCTGAGGGGCACGACAGATACGCAGTATTTT. This sequence encodes CASSDELRGTTDTQYF.

The chain employs TRBV19 and TRBJ2-4; D is unresolved. The CDR3 runs 13 residues. Per the germline V gene, CDR1 is LNHDA and CDR2 is SQIVND (reference sequence). V lost 6 bases, J lost 0 bases, and 6 bases lay in between. The DNA of the CDR3 is TGTGCCAGTAGGCCATTAGCCAAAAACATTCAGTACTTC. It codes for CASRPLAKNIQYF.

As concerns this clonotype: The junction departs from germline at one end; a sequencing error may be responsible. The chain couples TRBV3-1 to TRBJ2-1, with TRBD2 matching 10 bases. The CDR3 is 16 amino acids. CDR1 and CDR2 from the germline V gene are LGHDT and YNNKEL (reference sequence). The CDR3 region has the DNA TGTGCCAGCAGTCAAGCGGGAGGGGGGCCTTACAATGAGCAGTTCTTC. Its protein is CASSQAGGGPYNEQFF.

The J gene is TRBJ2-3, the V gene TRBV13; 10 bases align to TRBD2. V dropped 1 base and J dropped 3; count of bases not matched to a gene: 7. This CDR3 contains 17 residues. In germline, CDR1 is PRHDT, CDR2 FYEKMQ (reference sequence). CDR3 nucleotides: TGTGCCAGCAGCTTAGCACGGGGGGGACTAGCGACAGATACGCAGTATTTT. It specifies CASSLARGGLATDTQYF.

This clonotype appeared a few times. The chain links TRBV28 to TRBJ2-7; no clear D. The CDR3 totals 13 residues. V shed 5 bases and J shed 10 bases, with 18 bases lying between them. Germline CDR1 MDHEN, CDR2 SYDVKM. The CDR3 sequence: CASSPGTTRAQYF. The CDR3, as DNA: TGTGCCAGCAGTCCGGGCACTACTCGGGCCCAGTACTTC.

The rearrangement joins TRBV2 to TRBJ1-2; D possibly corresponds to TRBD1 (6 bases). Germline loops: CDR1 SNHLY, CDR2 FYNNEI. The V end lost 0 bases, the J end lost 6 bases, and 14 bases lay between the germline ends. The CDR3 runs to 15 residues. The CDR3 spells CASSEAERGENGYTF. The CDR3 DNA follows: TGTGCCAGCAGTGAAGCAGAGAGGGGGGAAAATGGCTACACCTTC.

The V gene is TRBV2, the J gene TRBJ1-4; no clear D gene. Trimming cost V 6 bases and J 0 bases, with 14 bases left between them. The CDR3 runs to 16 residues. In germline, CDR1 is SNHLY, CDR2 FYNNEI. CDR3 nucleotides: TGTGCCAGCAGACCCGCGGGCGGCGCAACTAATGAAAAACTGTTTTTT. Its protein product is CASRPAGGATNEKLFF.

This clonotype was counted only a few times. The rearrangement links TRBV10-3 to TRBJ2-5; unclear D gene. CDR1 and CDR2 from the germline V gene are ENHRY and SYGVKD. This CDR3 is 14 amino acids long. Trimming removed 1 base at V and 4 bases at J, with 10 bases between. CDR3 loop: CAISEYGLGETQYF. The CDR3 DNA follows: TGTGCCATCAGTGAGTACGGCCTCGGAGAGACCCAGTACTTC.

The chain couples TRBV9 to TRBJ2-1; D tentatively fits TRBD1 or TRBD2 (5 bases each). Per germline, CDR1 SGDLS and CDR2 YYNGEE. Trimming shortened V by 5 bases and J by 1 base, and 16 bases separated the two germline ends. There are 16 residues in the CDR3. The CDR3 DNA follows: TGTGCCAGCAGTGGGGTGAGGGGCCCTTCCTACAATGAGCAGTTCTTC. Translating it yields CASSGVRGPSYNEQFF.

The rearrangement links TRBV9 to TRBJ2-1, with a possible D match to TRBD2 (7 bases). Trimming left V 4 bases short and J 6 bases short, with 23 bases between. Germline V gives CDR1 SGDLS, CDR2 YYNGEE. This CDR3 contains 17 residues. The CDR3 is CASSPQITRGGINEQFF. CDR3 nucleotide sequence: TGTGCCAGCAGCCCGCAGATAACAAGGGGGGGTATCAATGAGCAGTTCTTC.

This sequence joins TRBV24-1 and TRBJ2-3, with TRBD1 as a possible D gene (5 bases). The CDR3 runs to 19 residues. The germline V gene encodes CDR1 KGHDR and CDR2 SFDVKD. The V end lost 3 bases, the J end lost 0 bases, and 21 bases lay between the germline ends. The CDR3 sequence: CATSDPPPSLGQSTDTQYF. For the CDR3, the DNA is TGTGCCACCAGTGATCCCCCGCCCTCCCTCGGACAAAGCACAGATACGCAGTATTTT.

The genes are TRBV18 and TRBJ1-1, with D hard to call. V was trimmed by 5 bases and J by 4 bases, leaving 11 bases between them. In germline, CDR1 is KGHSH, CDR2 LQKENI. The CDR3 loop spans 13 amino acids. The CDR3 region is CASSFDTATEAFF. For the CDR3, the DNA is TGTGCCAGCTCATTCGACACAGCCACTGAAGCTTTCTTT.

Comment on this clonotype: One junction end does not reproduce the germline sequence, and a read error may be involved. The V gene is TRBV13, the J gene TRBJ2-3; 14 nucleotides line up with TRBD2. Germline CDR1 and CDR2: PRHDT and FYEKMQ (reference sequence). This CDR3 is 22 amino acids long. The DNA of the CDR3 is TGTACCAGCAGCGTGGGACTCTTTGGGACTAGCGGGGGACCGATTAGCGCAGATACGCAGTATTTT. It encodes CTSSVGLFGTSGGPISADTQYF.

The chain links TRBV7-2 to TRBJ1-2; D unresolved. The CDR3 is 15 residues long. V was trimmed by 4 bases and J by 0 bases, leaving 12 bases between them. Germline lookup yields CDR1 SGHTA and CDR2 FQGNSA. Here the CDR3 reads CASSYRIVSNYGYTF. CDR3 sequence (DNA): TGTGCCAGCAGCTATAGGATCGTTTCTAACTATGGCTACACCTTC.

The chain uses TRBV5-1 and TRBJ2-4; maybe TRBD2 (5 bases). V lost 7 bases to trimming and J lost 16 bases, with 21 bases between them. The CDR3 spans 12 residues. Germline-derived CDR1 and CDR2 are SGHRS and YFSETQ. CDR3 sequence (DNA): TGCGCCAGCCTAAGTGAGGAGGAGACCCAATACTTC. Its translation: CASLSEEETQYF. Filled out from reference TRBV5-1 and TRBJ2-4, the complete variable domain reads KAGVTQTPRYLIKTRGQQVTLSCSPISGHRSVSWYQQTPGQGLQFLFEYFSETQRNKGNFPGRFSGRQFSNSRSEMNVSTLELGDSALYLCASLSEEETQYFGAGTRLSVL.

V is TRBV7-2 and J is TRBJ1-6; D is uncertain. V gave up 1 base and J gave up 6 bases, with 10 bases separating them. The CDR3 is 15 residues long. Germline CDR1 is SGHTA and CDR2 is FQGNSA. In nucleotides, the CDR3 is TGTGCCAGCAGCTTAGGTCGCGGGGTTAATTCACCCCTCCACTTT. It is translated as CASSLGRGVNSPLHF.

This chain uses TRBV20-1 with TRBJ2-5; TRBD1 matches 8 bases. The trim removed 4 bases at V and 3 bases at J, leaving 7 bases unmatched. The length of the CDR3 is 14 residues. The germline CDR1 and CDR2 sequences are DFQATT and SNEGSKA (reference sequence). The DNA of the CDR3 is TGCAGTGCTATTGGCAGGGGGCGAGAAGAGACCCAGTACTTC. Encoded protein: CSAIGRGREETQYF.